The rows below give T cell receptor beta chains drawn from one sample of a study of cytomegalovirus exposure and HLA in healthy donors. Clones were sequenced by immunoSEQ multiplex PCR, and TCRdb holds only the in-frame ones, with some missing. The sample shows approximately 140,000 clones, 61% of them seen only once. The sample taken for sequencing was PBMCs. All receptors derive from a male donor in good health and CMV-seronegative. Both conserved end residues are part of each CDR3. Fields, in order: D gene, J gene, V gene, clone size, CDR3 protein, CDR3 DNA. A D gene is named only where the DNA matches it firmly. Some rows have no size entry. The others give once, few or many, or a class for an expanded clone.

TRBD2,TRBJ2-1,TRBV5-4,.,CASSLGLSGGAGEQFF,TGTGCCAGCAGCTTGGGTCTAAGCGGGGGGGCCGGTGAGCAGTTCTTC
.,TRBJ2-5,TRBV5-1,.,CASSTGQKETQYF,TGCGCCAGCAGCACCGGACAGAAAGAGACCCAGTACTTC
.,TRBJ2-7,TRBV13,.,CASSSADSLYEQYF,TGTGCCAGCAGCTCTGCCGACAGCTTATACGAGCAGTACTTC
.,TRBJ2-3,TRBV7-7,.,CASSLQGFADTQYF,TGTGCCAGCAGCTTACAGGGATTCGCAGATACGCAGTATTTT
TRBD1,TRBJ2-1,TRBV6-5,.,CASSYGRGNEQFF,TGTGCCAGCAGTTACGGCAGGGGGAATGAGCAGTTCTTC
.,TRBJ2-5,TRBV2,.,CASSGRQIQETQYF,TGTGCCAGCAGTGGGCGGCAGATCCAAGAGACCCAGTACTTC
TRBD1,TRBJ1-3,TRBV6-5,.,CASSRTGGNTIYF,TGTGCCAGCAGTCGGACAGGGGGAAACACCATATATTTT
.,TRBJ1-5,TRBV7-9,few,CASSATRGANQPQHF,TGTGCCAGCAGCGCTACACGGGGGGCAAATCAGCCCCAGCATTTT
TRBD2,TRBJ2-2,TRBV18,.,CASAGLAGNTGELFF,TGTGCCAGCGCCGGACTAGCGGGGAACACCGGGGAGCTGTTTTTT
TRBD1,TRBJ1-1,TRBV7-2,.,CASSSGTGNTEAFF,TGTGCCAGCAGCTCCGGGACAGGGAACACTGAAGCTTTCTTT
.,TRBJ2-7,TRBV9,.,CASSSHRSEQYF,TGTGCCAGCAGCTCTCACAGGTCCGAGCAGTACTTC
.,TRBJ1-4,TRBV2,.,CASRFSLDRRKSNEKLFF,TGTGCCAGCCGGTTCTCGCTGGACAGACGGAAGTCTAATGAAAAACTGTTTTTT
.,TRBJ1-1,TRBV30,once,CAWRFTGGGTEAFF,TGTGCCTGGAGATTTACGGGGGGAGGCACTGAAGCTTTCTTT
TRBD1,TRBJ1-5,TRBV5-5,.,CASSLQFSMGTADQPQHF,TGTGCCAGCAGCTTGCAATTCTCCATGGGGACAGCAGATCAGCCCCAGCATTTT
TRBD1,TRBJ2-2,TRBV18,.,CASSTGVDGGELFF,TGTGCCAGCTCAACAGGGGTGGACGGCGGGGAGCTGTTTTTT
TRBD2,TRBJ2-7,TRBV5-6,few,CASSLVGGGSYEQYF,TGTGCCAGCAGCTTGGTGGGGGGGGGCTCCTACGAGCAGTACTTC
TRBD1,TRBJ1-2,TRBV27,.,CASSLSTGGGYGYTF,TGTGCCAGCAGTTTATCGACAGGGGGCGGTTATGGCTACACCTTC
.,TRBJ1-1,TRBV6-1,.,CASSDRGVPGSDTEAFF,TGTGCCAGCAGTGACCGGGGGGTCCCGGGGTCCGACACTGAAGCTTTCTTT
.,TRBJ2-1,TRBV19,once,CASSSTGTLAEQFF,TGTGCCAGTAGTTCGACCGGGACATTGGCCGAGCAGTTCTTC
.,TRBJ1-5,TRBV15,.,CATSTGGEADQPQHF,TGTGCCACCAGCACCGGAGGGGAAGCGGATCAGCCCCAGCATTTT
TRBD1,TRBJ2-7,TRBV7-9,few,CSSSLAIQGAAEQYF,TGTTCCAGCAGCTTAGCGATCCAGGGGGCTGCCGAGCAGTACTTC
TRBD1,TRBJ1-1,TRBV9,.,CASSPQGGKNTEAFF,TGTGCCAGCAGCCCCCAGGGGGGAAAGAACACTGAAGCTTTCTTT
TRBD2,TRBJ2-3,TRBV5-4,once,CASSLRLAGGTDTQYF,TGTGCCAGCAGCTTGAGGTTAGCGGGGGGCACAGATACGCAGTATTTT
TRBD1,TRBJ1-5,TRBV5-1,.,CASSTGTGNQPQHF,TGCGCCAGTTCGACAGGGACAGGCAATCAGCCCCAGCATTTT
.,TRBJ1-5,TRBV6-6,.,CASSPNDQPQHF,TGTGCCAGCAGTCCAAATGATCAGCCCCAGCATTTT
.,TRBJ2-1,TRBV5-3,once,CARSLIQALCNEQFF,TGTGCCAGAAGCTTGATACAGGCGCTCTGCAATGAGCAGTTCTTC
.,TRBJ2-5,TRBV5-1,once,CASSFGSQETQYF,TGCGCCAGCAGCTTCGGGTCACAAGAGACCCAGTACTTC
.,TRBJ1-2,TRBV7-6,.,CASSSRGGYTF,TGTGCCAGCAGCTCACGGGGTGGCTACACCTTC